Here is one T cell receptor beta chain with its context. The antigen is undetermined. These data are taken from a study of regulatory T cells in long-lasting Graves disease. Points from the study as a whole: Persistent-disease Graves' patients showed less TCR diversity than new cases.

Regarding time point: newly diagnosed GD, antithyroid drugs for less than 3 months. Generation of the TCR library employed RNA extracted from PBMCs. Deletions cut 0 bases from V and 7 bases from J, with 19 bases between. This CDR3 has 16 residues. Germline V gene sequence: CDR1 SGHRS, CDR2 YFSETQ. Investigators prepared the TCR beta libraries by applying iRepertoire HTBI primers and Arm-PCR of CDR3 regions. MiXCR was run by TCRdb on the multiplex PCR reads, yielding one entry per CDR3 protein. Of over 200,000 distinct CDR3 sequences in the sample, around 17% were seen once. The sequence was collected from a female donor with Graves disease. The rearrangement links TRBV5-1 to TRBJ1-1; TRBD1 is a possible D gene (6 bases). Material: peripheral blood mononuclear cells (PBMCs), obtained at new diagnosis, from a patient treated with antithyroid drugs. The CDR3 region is CASSLEGGTYALEAFF. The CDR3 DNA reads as TGCGCCAGCAGCTTGGAGGGGGGAACGTACGCTCTTGAAGCTTTCTTT.